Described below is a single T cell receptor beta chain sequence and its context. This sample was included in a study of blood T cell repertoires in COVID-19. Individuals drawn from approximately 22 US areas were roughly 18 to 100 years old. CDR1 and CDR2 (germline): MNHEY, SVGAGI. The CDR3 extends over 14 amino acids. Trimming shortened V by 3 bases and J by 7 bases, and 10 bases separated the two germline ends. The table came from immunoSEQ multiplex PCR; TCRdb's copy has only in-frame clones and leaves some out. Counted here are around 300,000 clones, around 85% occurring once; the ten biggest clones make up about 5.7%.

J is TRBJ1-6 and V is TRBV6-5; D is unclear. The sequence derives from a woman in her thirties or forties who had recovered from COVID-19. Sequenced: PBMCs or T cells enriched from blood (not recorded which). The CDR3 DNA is TGTGCCAGCAGTTATATACAGCAGAATTCACCCCTCCACTTT. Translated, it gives CASSYIQQNSPLHF.